Listed below are T cell receptor beta chains from one sample, sequenced in a study of beta chain features in type 1 diabetes. Using immunoSEQ multiplex PCR, the repertoire was profiled, and TCRdb retains in-frame clones only, with some absent. The table has more than 250,000 clones, 14% seen once; the top ten hold around 0.016%. Sequenced material: naive CD4+ T cells from blood. The receptors stem from a man in his thirties or forties with type 1 diabetes. Both conserved end residues are part of each CDR3. D genes are given only for firm matches. Some rows have no size entry. The others give once, few or many, or a class for an expanded clone.

d_call	v_call	clone_size	j_call	cdr3_aa	cdr3_nt
TRBD2	TRBV4-1	NA	TRBJ2-7	CASSLRTSGEGIYEQYF	TGCGCCAGCAGCTTACGGACTAGCGGGGAAGGAATCTACGAGCAGTACTTC
NA	TRBV19	NA	TRBJ2-7	CASSIDPNPRSPYEQYF	TGTGCCAGTAGTATAGACCCCAACCCCAGGTCTCCCTACGAGCAGTACTTC
TRBD2	TRBV7-3	NA	TRBJ2-1	CASSPGTTYNEQFF	TGTGCCAGCAGCCCCGGGACTACCTACAATGAGCAGTTCTTC
NA	TRBV9	few	TRBJ1-2	CASSPSGQHFDGYTF	TGTGCCAGCAGCCCGTCGGGACAACATTTTGATGGCTACACCTTC
NA	TRBV18	NA	TRBJ2-5	CASSRGSQETQYF	TGTGCCAGCTCCAGGGGTTCCCAAGAGACCCAGTACTTC
NA	TRBV6-4	NA	TRBJ2-2	CASSRDRLGASGELFF	TGTGCCAGCAGCCGAGACAGGTTGGGGGCCTCCGGGGAGCTGTTTTTT
NA	TRBV9	once	TRBJ2-2	CASSVRVAATGELFF	TGTGCCAGCAGCGTACGGGTAGCAGCCACCGGGGAGCTGTTTTTT
NA	TRBV7-3	NA	TRBJ2-1	CASSFEGRNEQFF	TGTGCCAGCAGCTTCGAGGGAAGGAATGAGCAGTTCTTC
TRBD1	TRBV9	NA	TRBJ1-1	CASSPGTVNTEAFF	TGTGCCAGCAGCCCCGGGACAGTGAACACTGAAGCTTTCTTT
TRBD1	TRBV7-2	few	TRBJ2-5	CASSLATGGQETQYF	TGTGCCAGCAGCTTAGCGACAGGGGGGCAAGAGACCCAGTACTTC
TRBD1	TRBV27	few	TRBJ2-7	CASSFGQGGSYEQYF	TGTGCCAGCAGTTTTGGACAGGGGGGATCCTACGAGCAGTACTTC
TRBD2	TRBV5-4	NA	TRBJ2-7	CASSLGGSGEQYF	TGTGCCAGCAGCTTGGGCGGGAGCGGTGAGCAGTACTTC
NA	TRBV13	few	TRBJ2-7	CASSGRRSYEQYF	TGTGCCAGCTCAGGGAGGAGGTCCTACGAGCAGTACTTC
NA	TRBV28	few	TRBJ2-1	CASRSGGGSYNEQFF	TGTGCCAGCAGGTCAGGGGGAGGTTCCTACAATGAGCAGTTCTTC
TRBD1	TRBV4-2	few	TRBJ2-1	CASSQGLTGSSYNEQFF	TGTGCCAGCAGCCAAGGGCTGACAGGGAGCTCCTACAATGAGCAGTTCTTC
TRBD2	TRBV7-3	NA	TRBJ2-1	CASSLGERESYNEQFF	TGTGCCAGCAGCTTAGGGGAGCGGGAATCCTACAATGAGCAGTTCTTC
NA	TRBV9	NA	TRBJ2-1	CASSVLASSYNEQFF	TGTGCCAGCAGCGTATTAGCCAGCTCCTACAATGAGCAGTTCTTC
NA	TRBV19	NA	TRBJ2-1	CASSMARGSSSYNEQFF	TGTGCCAGTAGTATGGCCCGAGGCTCGAGCTCCTACAATGAGCAGTTCTTC
NA	TRBV11-1	few	TRBJ2-5	CASSTHREETQYF	TGTGCCAGCAGCACCCACAGGGAGGAGACCCAGTACTTC
NA	TRBV7-2	NA	TRBJ2-4	CASSLDRAAAKNIQYF	TGTGCCAGCAGCTTAGACAGGGCGGCAGCCAAAAACATTCAGTACTTC
NA	TRBV4-1	NA	TRBJ2-1	CASSQGLRFVMQFF	TGCGCCAGCAGCCAAGGACTAAGATTCGTGATGCAGTTCTTC
NA	TRBV6-5	NA	TRBJ1-2	CASSGRSSSDYTF	TGTGCCAGCAGTGGCCGTAGCTCTAGCGACTACACCTTC
TRBD1	TRBV6-6	NA	TRBJ2-1	CASKTRGQGENEQFF	TGTGCCAGCAAAACGAGGGGACAGGGGGAGAATGAGCAGTTCTTC
TRBD1	TRBV27	few	TRBJ2-1	CASSFDRDGEQFF	TGTGCCAGCAGTTTCGACAGGGATGGGGAGCAGTTCTTC
NA	TRBV18	NA	TRBJ1-1	CASSPPGTPSRTEAFF	TGTGCCAGCTCACCACCAGGCACCCCATCGAGGACTGAAGCTTTCTTT
TRBD2	TRBV27	NA	TRBJ2-1	CASRASSGSYNEQFF	TGTGCCAGCAGAGCTTCTAGCGGCTCCTACAATGAGCAGTTCTTC
NA	TRBV28	few	TRBJ1-2	CASSLSVAGGYTF	TGTGCCAGCAGCCTGTCAGTGGCCGGGGGCTACACCTTC
TRBD2	TRBV7-8	NA	TRBJ2-1	CASSFQAGGPVYNEQFF	TGTGCCAGCAGCTTTCAAGCGGGAGGGCCGGTTTACAATGAGCAGTTCTTC
NA	TRBV5-4	NA	TRBJ2-3	CASSQGPQRQVDTQYF	TGTGCCAGCAGTCAGGGGCCCCAGCGACAAGTAGATACGCAGTATTTT